Below, one TCR beta chain is given with its context. TCRdb keeps only in-frame clones here, not all; method: immunoSEQ multiplex PCR. The sample lists fewer than 700,000 clones, approximately 91% seen once, with 7.8% in the top ten. The CDR3 sequence is 13 residues long. V lost 3 bases, J lost 3 bases, and 9 bases lay in between. Germline CDR1 is SGDLS and CDR2 is YYNGEE. This record comes from a study of blood T cell repertoires in COVID-19. Looking at the study overall: The United States, Italy and Spain provided the acute and convalescent COVID-19 samples.

The chain joins TRBV9 to TRBJ1-2; tentative D call: TRBD1 (5 bases). Sequencing input: peripheral blood. This TCR came from a woman aged 45 to 65 with COVID-19, enrolled during active disease. CDR3 coding DNA: TGTGCCAGCAGCGCGACAGCATACTATGGCTACACCTTC. The encoded protein is CASSATAYYGYTF.